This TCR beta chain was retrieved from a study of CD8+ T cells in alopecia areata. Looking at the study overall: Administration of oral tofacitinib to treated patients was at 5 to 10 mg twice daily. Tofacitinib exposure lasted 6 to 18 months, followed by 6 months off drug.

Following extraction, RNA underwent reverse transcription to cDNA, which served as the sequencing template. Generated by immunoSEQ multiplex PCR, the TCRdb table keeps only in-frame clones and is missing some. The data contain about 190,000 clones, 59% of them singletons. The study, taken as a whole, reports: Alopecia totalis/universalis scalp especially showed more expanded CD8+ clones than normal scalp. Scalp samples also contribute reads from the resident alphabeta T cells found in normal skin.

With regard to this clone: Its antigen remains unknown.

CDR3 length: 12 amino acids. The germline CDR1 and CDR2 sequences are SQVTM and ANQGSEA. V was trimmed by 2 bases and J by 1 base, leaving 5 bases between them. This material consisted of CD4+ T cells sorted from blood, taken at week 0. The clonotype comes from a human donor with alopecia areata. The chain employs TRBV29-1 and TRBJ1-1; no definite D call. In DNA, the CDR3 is TGCAGCGTTGAACCAGGGAACACTGAAGCTTTCTTT. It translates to CSVEPGNTEAFF.